The 7 T cell receptor beta chains presented below share a single source sample, sequenced in a study of monozygotic twins with inflammatory bowel disease. TCRdb reworked the 5' RACE reads into one entry per CDR3 protein, no DNA. Its table records about 330,000 distinct CDR3 sequences. The sample was blood. These receptor sequences come from a human donor with ulcerative colitis or Crohn's disease, or a healthy co-twin of an affected twin (not recorded which).

This rearrangement joins TRBV6-5 to TRBJ1-6. The CDR3 loop spans 13 amino acids. Germline V gene lookup returns CDR1 MNHEY and CDR2 SVGAGI. This chain's CDR3 is CASRRPLNSPLHF.

This chain links TRBV20-1 with TRBJ1-1; checking the TCRdb D call of TRBD1 is not possible without DNA. CDR3 length: 16 amino acids. Germline values: CDR1 DFQATT, CDR2 SNEGSKA (reference sequence). The CDR3: CSAPLRQGLLNTEAFF.

This sequence joins TRBV28 and TRBJ1-5; absent DNA, TCRdb's TRBD1 call cannot be checked. CDR1 is MDHEN and CDR2 is SYDVKM in the germline V gene. The CDR3 length is 14 residues. The CDR3: CASRKQGRGQPQHF.

The V gene is TRBV11-2, the J gene TRBJ2-1; there is no DNA to check the TCRdb D call of TRBD1. This CDR3 has 14 residues. The V gene's germline CDR1 is SGHAT and CDR2 FQNNGV. The CDR3 region is CASSFPAGKNEQFF.

The chain carries TRBV6-5 and TRBJ2-2; with no DNA, the TCRdb D assignment of TRBD1 cannot be verified. Per the germline V gene, CDR1 is MNHEY and CDR2 is SVGAGI. This CDR3 contains 16 residues. The CDR3 sequence: CASSYSGGGPTGELFF.

The genes are TRBV7-6 and TRBJ2-3; the TCRdb D gene call, TRBD2, has no DNA to confirm it. The CDR3 spans 16 residues. Germline-derived CDR1 and CDR2 are SGHVS and FNYEAQ. CDR3 amino acids: CASSRAAGALTDTQYF. Filled out from reference TRBV7-6 and TRBJ2-3, the complete variable domain reads GAGVSQSPRYKVTKRGQDVALRCDPISGHVSLYWYRQALGQGPEFLTYFNYEAQQDKSGLPNDRFSAERPEGSISTLTIQRTEQRDSAMYRCASSRAAGALTDTQYFGPGTRLTVL.

The chain joins TRBV12-3 or TRBV12-4 to TRBJ2-2; the TCRdb call, TRBD2, lacks DNA for checking. CDR3 size: 16 residues. CDR3 protein: CASSPIAGANTGELFF.